This T cell receptor (beta chain) was recorded in a study of spatial heterogeneity in lung cancer. Study-level information: The cohort: some 70 early-stage, untreated non-small cell lung cancer patients. Study observations and caveats: Among blood samples, ubiquitous expanded tumor TCRs appeared more at resection than at follow-up.

The presence of a unique molecular identifier marked each TCR cDNA molecule. TCRdb fed the 5' RACE reads into MiXCR, producing one record per CDR3 protein. The repertoire holds 95,000 to 120,000 distinct CDR3 sequences, with approximately 10% as singletons. Time point of the sample: blood at routine non-recurrence follow-up after resection. In its sample, this clonotype was seen a few times. Antigen specificity is unknown. The TCR was taken from a female donor with early-stage non-small cell lung cancer. The sample was PBMCs, taken at follow-up.

The CDR3 is CASSQASRDNQPQHF. The CDR3 DNA is TGTGCCAGCAGCCAAGCCTCCAGGGACAATCAGCCCCAGCATTTT. V is TRBV3-1 and J is TRBJ1-5; TRBD1 might be the D (5 bases). With 1 base removed from V and 3 bases from J, the gap between germline ends came to 10 bases. CDR1 is LGHDT, CDR2 YNNKEL, per germline (reference sequence). The CDR3 has 15 amino acids.